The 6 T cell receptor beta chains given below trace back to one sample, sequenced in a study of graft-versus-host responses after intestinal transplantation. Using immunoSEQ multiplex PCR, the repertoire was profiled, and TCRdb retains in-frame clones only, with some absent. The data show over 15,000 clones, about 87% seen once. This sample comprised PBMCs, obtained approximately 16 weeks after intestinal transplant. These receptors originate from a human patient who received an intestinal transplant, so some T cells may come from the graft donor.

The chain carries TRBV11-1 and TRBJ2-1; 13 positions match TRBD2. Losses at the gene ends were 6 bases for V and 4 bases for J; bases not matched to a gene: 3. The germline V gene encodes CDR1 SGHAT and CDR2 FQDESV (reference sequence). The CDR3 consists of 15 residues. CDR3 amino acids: CASRWTSGRYNEQFF. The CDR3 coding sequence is TGTGCCAGCAGATGGACTAGCGGGAGATACAATGAGCAGTTCTTC.

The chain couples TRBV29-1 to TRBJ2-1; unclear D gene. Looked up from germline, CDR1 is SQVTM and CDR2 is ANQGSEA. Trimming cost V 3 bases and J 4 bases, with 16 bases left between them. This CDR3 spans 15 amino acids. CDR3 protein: CSVEEAFRVYNEQFF. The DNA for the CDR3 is TGCAGCGTTGAGGAAGCTTTCCGGGTGTACAATGAGCAGTTCTTC.

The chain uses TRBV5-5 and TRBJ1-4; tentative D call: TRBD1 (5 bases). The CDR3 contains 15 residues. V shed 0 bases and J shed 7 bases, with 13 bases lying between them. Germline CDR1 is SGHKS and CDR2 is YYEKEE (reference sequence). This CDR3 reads CASSLEGPVSEKLFF. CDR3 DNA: TGTGCCAGCAGCTTGGAGGGGCCCGTCTCTGAAAAACTGTTTTTT.

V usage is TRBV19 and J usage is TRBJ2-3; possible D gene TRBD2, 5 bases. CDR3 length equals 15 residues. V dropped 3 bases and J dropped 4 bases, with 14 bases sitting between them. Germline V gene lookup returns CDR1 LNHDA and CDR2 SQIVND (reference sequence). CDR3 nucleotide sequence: TGTGCCAGTAGTATTACGGAGGCAGCCTCAGATACGCAGTATTTT. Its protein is CASSITEAASDTQYF.

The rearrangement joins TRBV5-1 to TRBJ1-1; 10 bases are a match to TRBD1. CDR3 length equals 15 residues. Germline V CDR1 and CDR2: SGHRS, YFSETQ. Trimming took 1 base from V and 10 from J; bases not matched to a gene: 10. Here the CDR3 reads CASSLTTGGRIGAFF. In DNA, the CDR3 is TGCGCCAGCAGCTTGACGACAGGGGGCCGAATTGGAGCTTTCTTT.

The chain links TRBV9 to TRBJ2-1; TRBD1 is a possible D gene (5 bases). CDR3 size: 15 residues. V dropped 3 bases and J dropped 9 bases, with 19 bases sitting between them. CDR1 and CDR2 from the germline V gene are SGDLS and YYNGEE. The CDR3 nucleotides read TGTGCCAGCAGCGCTGCTGGGGCCTCAAGGAGTGAGCAGTTCTTC. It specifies CASSAAGASRSEQFF. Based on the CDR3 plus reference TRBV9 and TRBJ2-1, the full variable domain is DSGVTQTPKHLITATGQRVTLRCSPRSGDLSVYWYQQSLDQGLQFLIQYYNGEERAKGNILERFSAQQFPDLHSELNLSSLELGDSALYFCASSAAGASRSEQFFGPGTRLTVL.